This note documents a single T cell receptor (beta chain) sequence. Its antigen is unknown. Some clones are missing from TCRdb's copy, which holds only in-frame ones; the method was immunoSEQ multiplex PCR. The repertoire has 150,000 or so clones, about nine tenths of them found once; the top ten carry 4.5% to 6.5%. The CDR3 covers 14 residues. V gave up 4 bases and J gave up 5 bases, with 17 bases separating them. Germline CDR1 SQVTM, CDR2 ANQGSEA. The data derive from a study of T cell responses to AZD1222 COVID-19 vaccine. Study outcomes and limitations: The CD4 TCRs associated with vaccination extended across spike and predominated at 160-218 and 743-854. Repertoire sampling occurred only after the peak T cell response.

The clonotype comes from an adult in good health. The gene calls are TRBV29-1 and TRBJ2-5; D possibly matches TRBD1 or TRBD2 (7 bases each). The starting material was peripheral blood, obtained on day 0 of AZD1222 vaccination. The CDR3 protein is CSVGGQGEGETQYF. The CDR3 DNA is TGCAGCGTTGGCGGGCAGGGGGAGGGGGAGACCCAGTACTTC.